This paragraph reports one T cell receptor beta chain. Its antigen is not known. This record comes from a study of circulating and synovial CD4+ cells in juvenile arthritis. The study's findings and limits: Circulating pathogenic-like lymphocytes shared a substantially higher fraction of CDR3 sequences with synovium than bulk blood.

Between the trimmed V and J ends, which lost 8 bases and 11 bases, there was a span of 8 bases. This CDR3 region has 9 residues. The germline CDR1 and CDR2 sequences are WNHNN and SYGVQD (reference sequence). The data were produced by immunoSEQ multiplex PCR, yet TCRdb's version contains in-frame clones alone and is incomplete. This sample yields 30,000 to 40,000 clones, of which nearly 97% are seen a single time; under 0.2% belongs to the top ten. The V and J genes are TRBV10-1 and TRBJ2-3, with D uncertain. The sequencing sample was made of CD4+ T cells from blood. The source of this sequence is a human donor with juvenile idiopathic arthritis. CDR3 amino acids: CASRFRQYF. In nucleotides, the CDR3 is TGCGCCAGCCGGTTTAGGCAGTATTTT.